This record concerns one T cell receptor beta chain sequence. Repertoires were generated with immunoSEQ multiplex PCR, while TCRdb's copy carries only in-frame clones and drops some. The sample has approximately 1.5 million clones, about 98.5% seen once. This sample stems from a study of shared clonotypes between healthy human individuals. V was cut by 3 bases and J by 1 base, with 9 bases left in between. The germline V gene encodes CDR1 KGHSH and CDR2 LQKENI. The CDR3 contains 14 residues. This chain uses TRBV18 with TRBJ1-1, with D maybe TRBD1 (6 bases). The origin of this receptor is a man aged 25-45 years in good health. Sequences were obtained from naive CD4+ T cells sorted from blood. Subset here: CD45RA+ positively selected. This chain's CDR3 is CASSPGHPNTEAFF. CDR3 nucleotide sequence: TGTGCCAGCTCACCGGGACACCCGAACACTGAAGCTTTCTTT.